A single sample is the source of the 15 T cell receptor beta chains below, sequenced in a study of shared clonotypes between healthy human individuals. Assay: immunoSEQ multiplex PCR; the TCRdb copy retains only in-frame clones and omits some. The table includes a few million clones, approximately 93% detected once. The sequenced sample was naive CD4+ T cells from PBMCs. Regarding subset: CD45RA+ positively selected. These receptors all come from a man between 18 and 29 years old in good health. Some clones in this sample may be carry-over from other donors' samples.

This chain uses TRBV4-3 with TRBJ1-4, with 10 bases lining up with TRBD1. Looked up from germline, CDR1 is LGHNA and CDR2 is YSLEER. V lost 3 bases, J lost 7 bases, and 8 bases stayed unmatched. The CDR3 loop spans 16 amino acids. CDR3 in DNA: TGCGCCAGCAGCCAGCTTCCGGGGACAGGGGTTGAAAAACTGTTTTTT. It encodes CASSQLPGTGVEKLFF.

This chain uses TRBV5-6 with TRBJ2-1; a weak D match, TRBD1 (6 bases). V was clipped by 4 bases and J by 8 bases, with 13 bases between them. Germline lookup yields CDR1 SGHDT and CDR2 YYEEEE. The CDR3 totals 13 residues. Written as DNA, the CDR3 is TGTGCCAGCAGCCCGCCCAAGGGGGATGAGCAGTTCTTC. As protein: CASSPPKGDEQFF.

J is TRBJ2-1 and V is TRBV7-2; D is unclear. CDR3 size: 12 residues. Germline V gives CDR1 SGHTA, CDR2 FQGNSA. The germline V and J ends were trimmed by 2 bases and 9 bases, with 8 bases remaining between them. CDR3 DNA sequence: TGTGCCAGCAGCTTAAAACGAACTGAGCAGTTCTTC. This sequence encodes CASSLKRTEQFF.

The genes are TRBV10-2 and TRBJ2-7; a possible D gene is TRBD2 (6 bases). The CDR3 has 14 residues. V gave up 5 bases and J gave up 2 bases, with 13 bases separating them. Germline loops: CDR1 WSHSY, CDR2 SAAADI. CDR3 nucleotides: TGCGCCAGCAGTTCTGGCGGGGAGACCTACGAGCAGTACTTC. Amino acid sequence: CASSSGGETYEQYF.

This clone was seen a handful of times. The chain carries TRBV28 and TRBJ1-1, with D uncertain. Trimming took 4 bases from V and 1 from J, leaving 7 bases between them. There are 13 residues in the CDR3. CDR1 MDHEN and CDR2 SYDVKM come from the germline V gene. CDR3 sequence: CASSSSENTEAFF. The CDR3 DNA is TGTGCCAGCAGTTCCTCCGAGAACACTGAAGCTTTCTTT. The entire variable domain, with the rest obtained from reference TRBV28 and TRBJ1-1, is as follows: DVKVTQSSRYLVKRTGEKVFLECVQDMDHENMFWYRQDPGLGLRLIYFSYDVKMKEKGDIPEGYSVSREKKERFSLILESASTNQTSMYLCASSSSENTEAFFGQGTRLTVV.

The rearrangement uses TRBV27 and TRBJ2-6; D tentatively fits TRBD1 or TRBD2 (7 bases each). This CDR3 is built from 19 residues. CDR1 and CDR2 (germline): MNHEY, SMNVEV (reference sequence). Trimming removed 6 bases from V and 2 bases from J, with 23 bases in between. The CDR3 DNA reads as TGTGCCAGCAGGACCCCCGTGGGAGGGGGCTTCGCTGGGGCCAACGTCCTGACTTTC. Translating gives CASRTPVGGGFAGANVLTF.

J is TRBJ2-5 and V is TRBV4-1; 12 bases are a match to TRBD2. This CDR3 has 16 amino acids. V trimming: 3 bases; J trimming: 2 bases; junction bases outside the gene matches: 4. The germline V gene encodes CDR1 MGHRA and CDR2 YSYEKL. CDR3 loop: CASSHGLAGLQETQYF. Here the CDR3 DNA reads TGCGCCAGCAGCCACGGACTAGCGGGGTTACAAGAGACCCAGTACTTC.

This clone was observed a handful of times. V gene TRBV6-5 combines with J gene TRBJ1-2; 10 positions agree with TRBD1. The V and J ends lost 6 bases and 8 bases, in that order; junction bases with no gene match: 6. The CDR3 is made up of 13 amino acids. Germline V CDR1 and CDR2: MNHEY, SVGAGI. CDR3 amino acids: CASRRTGGDGYTF. CDR3 nucleotides: TGTGCCAGCAGGAGGACAGGGGGAGACGGCTACACCTTC.

The chain has TRBV6-1 and TRBJ1-5; D remains ambiguous. CDR1 and CDR2 from the germline V gene are MNHNS and SASEGT. The CDR3 has 14 amino acids. Trimming took 4 bases from V and 3 from J, leaving 10 bases between them. The CDR3 loop reads CASSAREPNQPQHF. CDR3 bases: TGTGCCAGCAGTGCCCGGGAACCCAATCAGCCCCAGCATTTT.

V and J are TRBV4-1 and TRBJ1-2; tentatively, D is TRBD1 (6 bases). This CDR3 is 16 amino acids long. Trimming left V 0 bases short and J 4 bases short, with 15 bases between. The germline V gene encodes CDR1 MGHRA and CDR2 YSYEKL. The CDR3 DNA is TGCGCCAGCAGCCAAGATCCGGGGGGCGGACGCTATGGCTACACCTTC. Residues: CASSQDPGGGRYGYTF.

The chain is built from TRBV30 and TRBJ2-7, with a weak D call TRBD1 (5 bases). Germline V CDR1 and CDR2: GTSNPN, SVGIG (reference sequence). Trimming left V 2 bases short and J 0 bases short, with 14 bases between. The CDR3 loop spans 15 amino acids. The CDR3 DNA follows: TGTGCCTGGAGTCAGACAGTGACGAGCTCCTACGAGCAGTACTTC. Translation: CAWSQTVTSSYEQYF.

The chain links TRBV7-9 to TRBJ1-5, with D uncertain. Trimming stripped 3 bases from V and 7 bases from J, with 13 bases between. The CDR3 runs to 14 residues. Per germline, CDR1 SEHNR and CDR2 FQNEAQ (reference sequence). The CDR3 spells CASSFSTGNQPQHF. The CDR3 coding sequence is TGTGCCAGCAGCTTTTCGACGGGGAACCAGCCCCAGCATTTT.

V is TRBV19 and J is TRBJ2-3, with D tentatively TRBD2 (6 bases). Germline V CDR1 and CDR2: LNHDA, SQIVND (reference sequence). The V and J ends lost 4 bases and 5 bases respectively, with 16 bases between them. There are 15 residues in the CDR3. CDR3 bases: TGTGCCAGTAGTAATAGCGGAGCCCTGGGAGATACGCAGTATTTT. Residues: CASSNSGALGDTQYF.

The chain has TRBV7-2 and TRBJ2-7, with a possible D match to TRBD1 (6 bases). This CDR3 has 15 residues. Germline V gene data show CDR1 as SGHTA and CDR2 as FQGNSA. The V end was cut by 1 base, the J end by 1 base, with 11 bases between. CDR3 sequence (DNA): TGTGCCAGCAGCTTAGTAGGGACACTTTCCTACGAGCAGTACTTC. Translating gives CASSLVGTLSYEQYF. The complete variable domain, with remaining parts taken from reference TRBV7-2 and TRBJ2-7, reads GAGVSQSPSNKVTEKGKDVELRCDPISGHTALYWYRQSLGQGLEFLIYFQGNSAPDKSGLPSDRFSAERTGGSVSTLTIQRTQQEDSAVYLCASSLVGTLSYEQYFGPGTRLTVT.

V and J are TRBV7-3 and TRBJ2-7; TRBD1 agrees at 8 bases. The trim removed 8 bases at V and 7 bases at J, leaving 13 bases unmatched. This CDR3 comprises 14 residues. Germline assignment: CDR1 SGHTA and CDR2 FQGTGA. The CDR3 here is CASQTWQGAREQYF. The CDR3 bases are TGTGCCAGCCAAACGTGGCAGGGGGCAAGGGAGCAGTACTTC.